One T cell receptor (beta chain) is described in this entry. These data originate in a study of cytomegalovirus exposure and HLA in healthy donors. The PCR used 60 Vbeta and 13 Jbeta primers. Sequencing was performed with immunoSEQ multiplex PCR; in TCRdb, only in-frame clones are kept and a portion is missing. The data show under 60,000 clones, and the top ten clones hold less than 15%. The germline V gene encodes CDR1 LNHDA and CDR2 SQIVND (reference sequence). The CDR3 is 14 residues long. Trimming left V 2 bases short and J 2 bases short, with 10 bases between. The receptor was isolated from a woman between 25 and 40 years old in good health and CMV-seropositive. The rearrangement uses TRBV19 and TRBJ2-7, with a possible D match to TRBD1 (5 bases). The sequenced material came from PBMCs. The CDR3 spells CASSIRQGTYEQYF. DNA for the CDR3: TGTGCCAGTAGTATACGTCAGGGAACCTACGAGCAGTACTTC.